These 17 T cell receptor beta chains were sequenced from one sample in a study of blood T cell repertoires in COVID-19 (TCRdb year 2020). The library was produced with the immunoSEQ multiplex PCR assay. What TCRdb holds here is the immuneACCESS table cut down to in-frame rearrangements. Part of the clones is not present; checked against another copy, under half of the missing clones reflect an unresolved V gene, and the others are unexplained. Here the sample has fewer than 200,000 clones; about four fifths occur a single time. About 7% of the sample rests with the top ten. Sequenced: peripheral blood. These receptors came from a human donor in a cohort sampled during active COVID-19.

As DNA, the CDR3 is TGTGCCAGCAAGGGAGGCGGGATGTTTAGAGCTTTCTTT. Translation gives CASKGGGMFRAFF. The genes are TRBV27 and TRBJ1-1; D is unresolved. Looked up from germline, CDR1 is MNHEY and CDR2 is SMNVEV (reference sequence). The CDR3 totals 13 residues. The germline V and J ends were trimmed by 7 bases and 10 bases, with 19 bases remaining between them.

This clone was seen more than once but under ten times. CDR3 DNA: TGTGCCAGCAGCTTAGGATCGGATGGAGGGGAGCAGTACTTC. It translates to CASSLGSDGGEQYF. The chain employs TRBV5-4 and TRBJ2-7; D is possibly TRBD2 (6 bases). The germline V gene encodes CDR1 SGHNT and CDR2 YYREEE (reference sequence). CDR3 size: 14 residues. V dropped 2 bases and J dropped 7 bases, with 16 bases sitting between them.

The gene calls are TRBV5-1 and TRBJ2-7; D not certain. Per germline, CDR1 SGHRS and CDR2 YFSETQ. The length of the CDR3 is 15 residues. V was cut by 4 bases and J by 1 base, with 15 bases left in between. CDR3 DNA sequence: TGCGCCAGCAGCCTTCGGGTTTCTGGGTCCTACGAGCAGTACTTC. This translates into CASSLRVSGSYEQYF. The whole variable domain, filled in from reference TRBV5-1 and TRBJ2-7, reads KAGVTQTPRYLIKTRGQQVTLSCSPISGHRSVSWYQQTPGQGLQFLFEYFSETQRNKGNFPGRFSGRQFSNSRSEMNVSTLELGDSALYLCASSLRVSGSYEQYFGPGTRLTVT.

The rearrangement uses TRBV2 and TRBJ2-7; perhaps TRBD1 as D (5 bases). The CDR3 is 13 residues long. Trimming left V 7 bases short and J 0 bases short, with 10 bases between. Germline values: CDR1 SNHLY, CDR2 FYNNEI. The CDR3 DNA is TGTGCCAGCAAACCGACAGACTCCTACGAGCAGTACTTC. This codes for CASKPTDSYEQYF.

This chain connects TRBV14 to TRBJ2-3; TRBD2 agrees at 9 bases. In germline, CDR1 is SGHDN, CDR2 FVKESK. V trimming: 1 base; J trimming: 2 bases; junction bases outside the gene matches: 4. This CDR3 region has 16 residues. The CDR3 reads CASSQVAGAFTDTQYF. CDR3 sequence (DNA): TGTGCCAGCAGCCAAGTAGCGGGGGCCTTCACAGATACGCAGTATTTT.

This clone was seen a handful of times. CDR3 in DNA: TGTGCCAGCAGCCTACGAGGACAGGGAGAATTGAACACTGAAGCTTTCTTT. Translating gives CASSLRGQGELNTEAFF. The chain employs TRBV7-8 and TRBJ1-1; the match to TRBD1 covers 8 bases. The CDR3 is 17 residues long. V shed 5 bases, J shed 0 bases, and the junction held 11 bases outside the gene matches. Per the germline V gene, CDR1 is SGHVS and CDR2 is FQNEAQ.

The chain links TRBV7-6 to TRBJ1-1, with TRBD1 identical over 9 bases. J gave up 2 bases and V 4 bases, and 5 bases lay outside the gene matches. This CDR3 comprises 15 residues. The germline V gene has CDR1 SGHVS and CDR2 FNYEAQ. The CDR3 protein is CASSSGQGSNTEAFF. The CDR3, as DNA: TGTGCCAGCAGCTCGGGACAGGGCTCCAACACTGAAGCTTTCTTT.

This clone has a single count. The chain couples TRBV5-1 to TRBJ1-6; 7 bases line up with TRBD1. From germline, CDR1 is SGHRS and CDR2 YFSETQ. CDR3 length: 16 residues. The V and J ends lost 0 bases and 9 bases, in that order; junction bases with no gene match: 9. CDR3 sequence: CASSLGLGTAISPLHF. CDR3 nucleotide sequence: TGCGCCAGCAGCTTGGGTTTGGGGACAGCAATTTCACCCCTCCACTTT.

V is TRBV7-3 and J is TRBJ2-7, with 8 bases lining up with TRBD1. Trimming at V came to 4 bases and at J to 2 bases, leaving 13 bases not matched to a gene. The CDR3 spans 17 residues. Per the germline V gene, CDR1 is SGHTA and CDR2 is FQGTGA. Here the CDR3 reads CASSSRLTGAVTYEQYF. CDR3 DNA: TGTGCCAGCAGCTCCCGGCTGACAGGGGCTGTAACCTACGAGCAGTACTTC.

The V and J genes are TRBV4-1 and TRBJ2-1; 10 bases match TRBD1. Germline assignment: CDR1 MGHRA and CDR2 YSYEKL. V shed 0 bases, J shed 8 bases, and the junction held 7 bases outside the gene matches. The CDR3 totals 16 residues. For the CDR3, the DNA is TGCGCCAGCAGCCAAGAGGTAGACAGGGGGCTCGATGAGCAGTTCTTC. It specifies CASSQEVDRGLDEQFF.

The CDR3 DNA sequence: TGTGCCAGCAGCTCGGGACAGGGACATCAGCCCCAGCATTTT. Its translation is CASSSGQGHQPQHF. This chain connects TRBV7-8 to TRBJ1-5; 9 bases align to TRBD1. This CDR3 comprises 14 residues. Germline trimming cut 4 bases from V and 5 bases from J; bases unmatched to any gene: 3. The germline V gene has CDR1 SGHVS and CDR2 FQNEAQ.

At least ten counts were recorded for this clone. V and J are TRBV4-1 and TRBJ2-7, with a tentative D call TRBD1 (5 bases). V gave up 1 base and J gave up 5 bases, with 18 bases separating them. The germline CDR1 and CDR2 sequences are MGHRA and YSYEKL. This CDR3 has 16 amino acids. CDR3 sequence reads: CASSQVDMGLSNEQYF. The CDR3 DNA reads TGCGCCAGCAGCCAAGTGGATATGGGGCTCTCTAACGAGCAGTACTTC.

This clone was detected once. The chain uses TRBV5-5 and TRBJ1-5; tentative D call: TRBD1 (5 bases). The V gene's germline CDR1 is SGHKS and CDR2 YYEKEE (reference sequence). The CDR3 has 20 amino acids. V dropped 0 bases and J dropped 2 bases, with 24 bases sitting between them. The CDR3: CASSLGLLPQGGVGNQPQHF. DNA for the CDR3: TGTGCCAGCAGCTTGGGGCTACTTCCGCAGGGCGGGGTGGGCAATCAGCCCCAGCATTTT.

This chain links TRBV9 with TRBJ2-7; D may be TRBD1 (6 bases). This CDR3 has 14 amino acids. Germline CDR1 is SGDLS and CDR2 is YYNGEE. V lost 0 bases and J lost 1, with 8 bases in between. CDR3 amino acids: CASSVGGQSYEQYF. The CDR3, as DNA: TGTGCCAGCAGCGTAGGGGGGCAGTCCTACGAGCAGTACTTC. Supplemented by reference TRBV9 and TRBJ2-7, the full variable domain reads DSGVTQTPKHLITATGQRVTLRCSPRSGDLSVYWYQQSLDQGLQFLIQYYNGEERAKGNILERFSAQQFPDLHSELNLSSLELGDSALYFCASSVGGQSYEQYFGPGTRLTVT.

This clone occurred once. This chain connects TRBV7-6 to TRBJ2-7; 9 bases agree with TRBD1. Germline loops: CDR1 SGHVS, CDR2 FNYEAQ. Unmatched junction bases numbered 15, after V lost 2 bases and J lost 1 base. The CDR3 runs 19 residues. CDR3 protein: CASSLRPAGDRDPSYEQYF. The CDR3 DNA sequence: TGTGCCAGCAGCTTAAGACCCGCGGGGGACAGGGATCCTTCCTACGAGCAGTACTTC.

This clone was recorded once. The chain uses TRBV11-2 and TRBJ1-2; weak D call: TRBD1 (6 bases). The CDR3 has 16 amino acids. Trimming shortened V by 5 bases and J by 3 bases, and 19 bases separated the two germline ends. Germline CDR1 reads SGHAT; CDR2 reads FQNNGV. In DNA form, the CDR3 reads TGTGCCAGCAGCGCCTACCCGGGGGGCCCTGACTATGGCTACACCTTC. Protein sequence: CASSAYPGGPDYGYTF.

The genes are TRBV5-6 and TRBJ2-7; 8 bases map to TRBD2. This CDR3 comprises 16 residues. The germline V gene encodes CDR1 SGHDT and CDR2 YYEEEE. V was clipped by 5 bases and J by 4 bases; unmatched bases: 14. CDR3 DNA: TGTGCCAGCAGACCCGCCTTAGTAGCGGGGAAGTACGAGCAGTACTTC. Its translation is CASRPALVAGKYEQYF.